The T cell receptor (beta chain) under discussion was sequenced for a study of T cells in localized non-small cell lung cancer. Study-wide findings and caveats: Adjacent uninvolved lung tissue had the highest T cell clonality, exceeding tumor.

Sequencing used immunoSEQ multiplex PCR; TCRdb keeps in-frame clones, though not all of them. The sample contains approximately 4,000 clones, more than 25% of which appear only once. The germline gives CDR1 LNHDA, CDR2 SQIVND (reference sequence). Trimming took 7 bases from V and 3 from J, leaving 19 bases between them. This CDR3 spans 16 amino acids. This clone appeared a few times. The antigen is undetermined. V gene TRBV19 combines with J gene TRBJ1-5; a possible D gene is TRBD1 (6 bases). The sequence was collected from a male donor at least 60 years old with stage III lung adenocarcinoma. Sequencing was performed on lung tumor tissue, taken before any cancer treatment. The CDR3 DNA reads as TGTGCCAGTACGACCTCCCCGGACAGAGTCAATCAGCCCCAGCATTTT. Translating it yields CASTTSPDRVNQPQHF.